The clone carrying this TCR beta chain was seen many times. Its antigen remains unknown. The data were obtained in a study of early T cells in non-severe SARS-CoV-2 infection. Overall study context: Chains were not paired, and sequencing was done on bulk RNA from unsorted whole blood.

Attachment of unique molecular identifiers was made to individual cDNA molecules. TCRdb reprocessed the 5' RACE reads with MiXCR, giving one entry per CDR3 protein. The top ten hold approximately 2.6% of the sample, which has 60,000 to 90,000 distinct CDR3 sequences, about 16% seen once. Germline lookup yields CDR1 DFQATT and CDR2 SNEGSKA (reference sequence). V dropped 0 bases and J dropped 5; count of bases not matched to a gene: 3. This CDR3 comprises 14 residues. Whole-study results and caveats: Missing private and CD4 specificities, VDJdb matching favored anti-spike CD8 responses.

The sequenced sample was whole blood. The rearrangement links TRBV20-1 to TRBJ1-1, with 10 bases identical to TRBD1. The origin of this receptor is an adult who was a healthcare worker with PCR-confirmed SARS-CoV-2 infection or an uninfected control (not recorded which). The CDR3 coding sequence is TGCAGTGCTAGAGATAGGACAGGGGGAACTGAAGCTTTCTTT. Residues: CSARDRTGGTEAFF.